Listed below are T cell receptor beta chains from one sample, sequenced in a study of T cells in Graves' hyperthyroidism and ophthalmopathy. TCRdb called the multiplex PCR reads again in MiXCR, with one record for every CDR3 protein. The table records about 700,000 distinct CDR3 sequences, approximately 15% of them present only once. Sequenced material: blood. Receptors originate from a woman under 30 with Graves' hyperthyroidism. Each CDR3 is given with its conserved first and last residue. The D gene is left open where the match is weak. Size is omitted from some rows. Given values are once, few, many or a class for expanded clones.

J gene,D gene,V gene,clone size,CDR3 protein,CDR3 DNA
TRBJ1-5,.,TRBV5-5,few,CASSLNDGGNQPQHF,TGTGCCAGCAGCTTGAACGACGGGGGCAATCAGCCCCAGCATTTT
TRBJ2-1,.,TRBV20-1,few,CSARALVMSYNEQFF,TGCAGTGCTAGAGCCCTAGTGATGTCTTACAATGAGCAGTTCTTC
TRBJ2-7,.,TRBV7-3,few,CASSLSAASYEQYF,TGTGCCAGCAGCTTATCAGCGGCCTCCTACGAGCAGTACTTC
TRBJ1-2,.,TRBV5-4,few,CASSLEGRTNYGYTF,TGTGCCAGCAGCTTGGAGGGACGGACTAACTATGGCTACACCTTC
TRBJ2-7,.,TRBV6-2/TRBV6-3,many,CASFSGPRGEQYF,TGTGCCAGCTTTAGCGGACCCAGGGGGGAGCAGTACTTC
TRBJ2-2,TRBD2,TRBV7-9,few,CASSSRTSGRASPNTGELFF,TGTGCCAGCAGCTCGAGGACTAGCGGGAGGGCCTCGCCGAACACCGGGGAGCTGTTTTTT
TRBJ2-1,.,TRBV27,many,CASSYVLRATTEQFF,TGTGCCAGCAGCTATGTTCTAAGGGCCACCACTGAGCAGTTCTTC
TRBJ2-3,TRBD2,TRBV30,.,CAWSVRGGLTDTQYF,TGTGCCTGGAGTGTACGGGGGGGGTTGACAGATACGCAGTATTTT
TRBJ2-7,.,TRBV2,many,CASTQGAAYEQYF,TGTGCCAGCACCCAAGGGGCAGCCTACGAGCAGTACTTC
TRBJ2-3,.,TRBV7-3,many,CASSPARAGWGSTDTQYF,TGTGCCAGCAGCCCCGCCAGGGCCGGTTGGGGGAGCACAGATACGCAGTATTTT
TRBJ2-3,TRBD2,TRBV4-1,.,CASSQTAGSSGRARDTQYF,TGCGCCAGCAGCCAAACCGCGGGGTCTAGCGGGAGGGCACGGGATACGCAGTATTTT
TRBJ2-7,.,TRBV25-1,.,CARPRGATSRQYF,TGTGCCAGACCTAGGGGGGCCACGTCAAGGCAGTACTTC
TRBJ1-4,.,TRBV18,.,CASSPHSAAATNEKLFF,TGTGCCAGCTCACCACATTCGGCCGCTGCAACTAATGAAAAACTGTTTTTT
TRBJ1-1,TRBD1,TRBV19,few,CASSILELDRGTEAFF,TGTGCCAGTAGTATACTAGAATTGGACAGGGGCACTGAAGCTTTCTTT